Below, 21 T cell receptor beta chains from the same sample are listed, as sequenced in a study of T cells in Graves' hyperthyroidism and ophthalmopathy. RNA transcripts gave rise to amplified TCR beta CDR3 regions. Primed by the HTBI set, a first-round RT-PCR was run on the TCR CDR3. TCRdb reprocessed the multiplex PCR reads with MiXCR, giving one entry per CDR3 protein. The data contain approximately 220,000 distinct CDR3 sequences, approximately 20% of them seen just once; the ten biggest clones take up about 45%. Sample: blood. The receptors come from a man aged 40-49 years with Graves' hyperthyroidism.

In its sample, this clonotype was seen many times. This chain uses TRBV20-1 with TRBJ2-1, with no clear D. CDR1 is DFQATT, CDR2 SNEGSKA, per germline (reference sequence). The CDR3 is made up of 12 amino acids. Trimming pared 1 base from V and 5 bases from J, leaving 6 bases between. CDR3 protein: CSARVTNNEQFF. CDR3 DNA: TGCAGTGCTAGAGTTACGAACAATGAGCAGTTCTTC.

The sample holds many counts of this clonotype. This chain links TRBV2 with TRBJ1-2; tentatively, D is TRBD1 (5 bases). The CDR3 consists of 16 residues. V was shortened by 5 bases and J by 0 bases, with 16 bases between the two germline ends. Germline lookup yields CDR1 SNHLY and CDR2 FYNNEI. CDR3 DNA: TGTGCCAGCAGTTCCGGGACCTACCTCTCTAACTATGGCTACACCTTC. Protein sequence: CASSSGTYLSNYGYTF.

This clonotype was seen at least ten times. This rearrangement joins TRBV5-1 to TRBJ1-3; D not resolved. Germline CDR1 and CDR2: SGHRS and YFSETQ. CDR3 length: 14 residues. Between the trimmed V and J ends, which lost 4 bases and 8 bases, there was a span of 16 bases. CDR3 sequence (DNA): TGCGCCAGCAGCCTCCAAACCCCGGTGGACACCATATATTTT. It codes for CASSLQTPVDTIYF.

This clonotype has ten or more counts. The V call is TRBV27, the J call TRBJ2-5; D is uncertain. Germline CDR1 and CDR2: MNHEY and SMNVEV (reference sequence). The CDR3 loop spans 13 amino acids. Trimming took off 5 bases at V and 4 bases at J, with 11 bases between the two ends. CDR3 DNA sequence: TGTGCCAGCAGTCCTAACCAAGGAGAGACCCAGTACTTC. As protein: CASSPNQGETQYF.

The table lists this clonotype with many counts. The CDR3: CASSLWLRGRTGELFF. CDR3 coding DNA: TGTGCCAGCAGTCTGTGGCTCAGGGGGCGGACCGGGGAGCTGTTTTTT. The V and J genes are TRBV12-3 or TRBV12-4 and TRBJ2-2, with 8 nucleotides matching TRBD1. J lost 5 bases, V lost 5 bases, and 10 bases had no gene match. This CDR3 has 16 amino acids.

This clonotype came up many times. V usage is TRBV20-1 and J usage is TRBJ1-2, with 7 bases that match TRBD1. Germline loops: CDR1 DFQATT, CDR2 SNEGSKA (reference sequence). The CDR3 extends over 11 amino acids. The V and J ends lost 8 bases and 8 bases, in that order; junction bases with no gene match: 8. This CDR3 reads CSRRGRGGYTF. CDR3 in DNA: TGCAGTCGAAGGGGGCGGGGAGGCTACACCTTC.

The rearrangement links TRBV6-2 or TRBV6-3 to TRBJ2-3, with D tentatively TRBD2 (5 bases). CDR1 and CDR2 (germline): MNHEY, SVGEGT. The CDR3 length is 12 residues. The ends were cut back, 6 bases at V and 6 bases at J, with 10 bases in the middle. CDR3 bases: TGTGCCAGCAGCGGACTCGCGGATACGCAGTATTTT. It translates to CASSGLADTQYF.

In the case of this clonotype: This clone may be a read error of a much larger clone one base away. CDR3 coding DNA: TGTGCCAGCTCACCACCGGCCAGGGGGAACGAGCAGTACTTC. It yields the protein CASSPPARGNEQYF. V gene TRBV18 combines with J gene TRBJ2-7; TRBD1 agrees at 7 bases. The CDR3 has 14 amino acids. Germline V CDR1 and CDR2: KGHSH, LQKENI. V trimming: 0 bases; J trimming: 5 bases; junction bases outside the gene matches: 4.

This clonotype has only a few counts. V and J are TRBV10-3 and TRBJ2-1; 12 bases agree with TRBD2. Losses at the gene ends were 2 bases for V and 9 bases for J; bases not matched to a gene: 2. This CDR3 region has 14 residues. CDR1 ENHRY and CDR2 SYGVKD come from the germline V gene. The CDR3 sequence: CAISETSGGSEQFF. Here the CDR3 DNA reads TGTGCCATCAGTGAGACTAGCGGGGGGTCTGAGCAGTTCTTC.

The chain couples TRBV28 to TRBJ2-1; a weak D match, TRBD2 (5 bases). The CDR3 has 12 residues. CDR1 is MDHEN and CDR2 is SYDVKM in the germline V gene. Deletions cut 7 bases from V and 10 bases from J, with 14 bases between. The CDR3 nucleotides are TGTGCCAGCATGTTGGGTAGAGGGGAGCAGTTCTTC. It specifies CASMLGRGEQFF. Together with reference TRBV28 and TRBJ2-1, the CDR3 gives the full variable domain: DVKVTQSSRYLVKRTGEKVFLECVQDMDHENMFWYRQDPGLGLRLIYFSYDVKMKEKGDIPEGYSVSREKKERFSLILESASTNQTSMYLCASMLGRGEQFFGPGTRLTVL.

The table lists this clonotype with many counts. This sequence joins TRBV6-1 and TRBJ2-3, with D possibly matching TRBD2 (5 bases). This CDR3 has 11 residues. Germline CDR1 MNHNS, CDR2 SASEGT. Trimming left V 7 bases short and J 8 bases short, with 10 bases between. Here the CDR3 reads CASTLRGTQYF. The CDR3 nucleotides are TGTGCCAGCACGCTTCGGGGTACGCAGTATTTT.

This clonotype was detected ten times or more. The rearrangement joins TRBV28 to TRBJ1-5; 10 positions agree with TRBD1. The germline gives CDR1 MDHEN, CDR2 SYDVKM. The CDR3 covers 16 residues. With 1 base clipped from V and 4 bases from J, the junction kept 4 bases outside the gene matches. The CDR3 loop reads CASSLFRTGGNQPQHF. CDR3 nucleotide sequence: TGTGCCAGCAGTTTATTCAGGACAGGGGGTAATCAGCCCCAGCATTTT.

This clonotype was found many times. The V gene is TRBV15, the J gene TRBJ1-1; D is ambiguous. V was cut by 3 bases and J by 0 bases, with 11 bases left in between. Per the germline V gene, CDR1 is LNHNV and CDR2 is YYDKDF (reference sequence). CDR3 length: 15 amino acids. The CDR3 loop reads CATSRRPYMNTEAFF. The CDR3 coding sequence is TGTGCCACCAGCAGGAGACCGTACATGAACACTGAAGCTTTCTTT.

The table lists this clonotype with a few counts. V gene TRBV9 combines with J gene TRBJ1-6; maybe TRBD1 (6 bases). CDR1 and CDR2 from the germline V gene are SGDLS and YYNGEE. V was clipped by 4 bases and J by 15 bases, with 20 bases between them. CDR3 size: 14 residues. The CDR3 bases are TGTGCCAGCAGCCAAACTTCGGAGGGGGGGCTCCTCCACTTT. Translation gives CASSQTSEGGLLHF. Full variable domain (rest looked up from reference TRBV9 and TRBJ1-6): DSGVTQTPKHLITATGQRVTLRCSPRSGDLSVYWYQQSLDQGLQFLIQYYNGEERAKGNILERFSAQQFPDLHSELNLSSLELGDSALYFCASSQTSEGGLLHFGNGTRLTVT.

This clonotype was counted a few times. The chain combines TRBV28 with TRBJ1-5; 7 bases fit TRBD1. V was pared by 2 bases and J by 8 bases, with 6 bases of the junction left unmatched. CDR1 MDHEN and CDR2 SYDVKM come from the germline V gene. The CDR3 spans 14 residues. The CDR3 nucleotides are TGTGCCAGCAGTTTAGGAGGGGGCGGTGAGCCCCAGCATTTT. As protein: CASSLGGGGEPQHF.

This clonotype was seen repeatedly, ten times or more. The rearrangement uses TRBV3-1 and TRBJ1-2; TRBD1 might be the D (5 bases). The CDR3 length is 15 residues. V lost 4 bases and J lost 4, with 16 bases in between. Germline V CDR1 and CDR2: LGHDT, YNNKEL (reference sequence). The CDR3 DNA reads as TGTGCCAGCAGCCTCCAGGGAAGCCTGGGCTATGGCTACACCTTC. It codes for CASSLQGSLGYGYTF.

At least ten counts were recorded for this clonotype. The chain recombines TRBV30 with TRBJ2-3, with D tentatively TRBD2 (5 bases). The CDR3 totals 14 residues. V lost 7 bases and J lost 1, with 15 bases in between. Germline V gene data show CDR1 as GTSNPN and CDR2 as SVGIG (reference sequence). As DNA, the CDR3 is TGTGCCTCAAGCACCGGGGATGGCACAGATACGCAGTATTTT. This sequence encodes CASSTGDGTDTQYF.

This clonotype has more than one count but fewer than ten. This CDR3 reads CASSQDAARREGAFF. Here the CDR3 DNA reads TGCGCCAGCAGCCAAGATGCGGCTCGGAGGGAGGGAGCTTTCTTT. The gene calls are TRBV4-3 and TRBJ1-1; D is unclear. Between the trimmed V and J ends, which lost 0 bases and 10 bases, there was a span of 18 bases. This CDR3 is 15 amino acids long. The germline V gene has CDR1 LGHNA and CDR2 YSLEER.

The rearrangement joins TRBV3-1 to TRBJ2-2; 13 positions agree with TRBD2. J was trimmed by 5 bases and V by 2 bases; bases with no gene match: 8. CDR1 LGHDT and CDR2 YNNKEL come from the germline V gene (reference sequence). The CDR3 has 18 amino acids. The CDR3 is CASSQKGVLAGGTGELFF. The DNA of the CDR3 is TGTGCCAGCAGCCAAAAGGGCGTACTAGCGGGGGGGACCGGGGAGCTGTTTTTT.

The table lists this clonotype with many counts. CDR3: CSADPGGNSYEQYF. The CDR3 DNA is TGCAGTGCCGATCCGGGGGGGAACTCCTACGAGCAGTACTTC. This chain connects TRBV20-1 to TRBJ2-7; 8 bases match TRBD2. The CDR3 has 14 amino acids. Germline V gene data show CDR1 as DFQATT and CDR2 as SNEGSKA (reference sequence). Trimming at V came to 6 bases and at J to 0 bases, leaving 7 bases not matched to a gene.

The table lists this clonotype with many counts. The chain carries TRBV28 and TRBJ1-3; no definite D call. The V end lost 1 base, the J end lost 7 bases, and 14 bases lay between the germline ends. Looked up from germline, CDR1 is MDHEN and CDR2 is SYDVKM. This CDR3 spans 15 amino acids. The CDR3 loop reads CASSLSALGGNTIYF. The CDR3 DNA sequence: TGTGCCAGCAGTTTATCGGCGTTAGGCGGCAACACCATATATTTT.